The 5 T cell receptor beta chains in this list originate from one sample, sequenced in a study of PD-1 blockade in classical Hodgkin lymphoma. TCRdb keeps only in-frame clones here, not all; method: immunoSEQ multiplex PCR. This table has 20,000 to 30,000 clones, around 80% appearing once. All trial patients relapsed after autologous stem cell transplantation. The sample here was peripheral blood mononuclear cells (PBMCs), taken before the second cycle of nivolumab. The origin of the receptors is a human donor with classical Hodgkin lymphoma.

The chain has TRBV28 and TRBJ2-1, with D perhaps TRBD2 (6 bases). Germline values: CDR1 MDHEN, CDR2 SYDVKM. Trimming shortened V by 6 bases and J by 9 bases, and 18 bases separated the two germline ends. This CDR3 region has 14 residues. The CDR3 DNA reads as TGTGCCAGCAGACTAGCCTGGTCGTATAGTGAGCAGTTCTTC. It is translated as CASRLAWSYSEQFF. Combining the CDR3 with reference TRBV28 and TRBJ2-1 gives the whole variable domain DVKVTQSSRYLVKRTGEKVFLECVQDMDHENMFWYRQDPGLGLRLIYFSYDVKMKEKGDIPEGYSVSREKKERFSLILESASTNQTSMYLCASRLAWSYSEQFFGPGTRLTVL.

This chain uses TRBV7-6 with TRBJ2-3; D remains unclear. Germline CDR1 is SGHVS and CDR2 is FNYEAQ. V was shortened by 3 bases and J by 3 bases, with 4 bases between the two germline ends. This CDR3 spans 12 amino acids. CDR3 sequence (DNA): TGTGCCAGCAGCTTCAGTACAGATACGCAGTATTTT. Protein: CASSFSTDTQYF. Full variable domain (remainder filled in from reference TRBV7-6 and TRBJ2-3): GAGVSQSPRYKVTKRGQDVALRCDPISGHVSLYWYRQALGQGPEFLTYFNYEAQQDKSGLPNDRFSAERPEGSISTLTIQRTEQRDSAMYRCASSFSTDTQYFGPGTRLTVL.

The rearrangement uses TRBV7-9 and TRBJ1-4; 7 positions agree with TRBD1. Germline trimming cut 3 bases from V and 13 bases from J; bases unmatched to any gene: 8. The germline CDR1 and CDR2 sequences are SEHNR and FQNEAQ (reference sequence). The CDR3 length is 13 residues. In DNA, the CDR3 is TGTGCCAGCAGCTTTACTTCGACAGGGATACTGTTTTTT. This sequence encodes CASSFTSTGILFF. The variable domain in full, with the rest retrieved from reference TRBV7-9 and TRBJ1-4, is DTGVSQNPRHKITKRGQNVTFRCDPISEHNRLYWYRQTLGQGPEFLTYFQNEAQLEKSRLLSDRFSAERPKGSFSTLEIQRTEQGDSAMYLCASSFTSTGILFFGSGTQLSVL.

The chain carries TRBV10-1 and TRBJ2-7; 8 nucleotides line up with TRBD1. CDR1 is WNHNN and CDR2 is SYGVQD in the germline V gene (reference sequence). This CDR3 is 15 amino acids long. V lost 2 bases to trimming and J lost 5 bases; unmatched junction nucleotides: 8. DNA of the CDR3: TGCGCCAGCAGTGAGGGAGCAGGGGGCTTGGACGAGCAGTACTTC. Translation: CASSEGAGGLDEQYF.

This clone was counted a few times. V is TRBV7-9 and J is TRBJ1-2, with a possible D match to TRBD1 (5 bases). Deletions cut 2 bases from V and 11 bases from J, with 21 bases between. The CDR3 has 15 amino acids. CDR1 is SEHNR, CDR2 FQNEAQ, per germline (reference sequence). As DNA, the CDR3 is TGTGCCAGCAGCTTAATCAGACAGAGCCTTAGTTGGTACACCTTC. Translation gives CASSLIRQSLSWYTF.